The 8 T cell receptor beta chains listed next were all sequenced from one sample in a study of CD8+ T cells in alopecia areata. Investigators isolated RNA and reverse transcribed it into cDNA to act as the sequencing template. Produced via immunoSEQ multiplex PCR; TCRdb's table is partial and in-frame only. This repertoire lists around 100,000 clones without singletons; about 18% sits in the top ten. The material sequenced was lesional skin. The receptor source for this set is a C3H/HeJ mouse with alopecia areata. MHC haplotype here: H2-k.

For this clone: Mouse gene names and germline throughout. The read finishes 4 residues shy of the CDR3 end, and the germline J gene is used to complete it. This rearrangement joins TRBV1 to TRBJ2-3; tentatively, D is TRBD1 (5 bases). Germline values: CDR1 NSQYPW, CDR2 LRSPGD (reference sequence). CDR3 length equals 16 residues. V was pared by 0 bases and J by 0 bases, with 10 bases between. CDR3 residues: CTCSAEDTHSAETLYF. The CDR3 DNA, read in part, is TGCACCTGCAGTGCAGAGGACACCCATAGTGCAGAA.

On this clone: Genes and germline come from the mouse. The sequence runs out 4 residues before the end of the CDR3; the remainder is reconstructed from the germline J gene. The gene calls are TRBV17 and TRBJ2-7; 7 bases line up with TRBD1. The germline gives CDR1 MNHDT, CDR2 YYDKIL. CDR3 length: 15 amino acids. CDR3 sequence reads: CASSREPARGYEQYF. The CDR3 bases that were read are TGTGCTAGCAGTAGAGAACCGGCCAGGGGGTAT.

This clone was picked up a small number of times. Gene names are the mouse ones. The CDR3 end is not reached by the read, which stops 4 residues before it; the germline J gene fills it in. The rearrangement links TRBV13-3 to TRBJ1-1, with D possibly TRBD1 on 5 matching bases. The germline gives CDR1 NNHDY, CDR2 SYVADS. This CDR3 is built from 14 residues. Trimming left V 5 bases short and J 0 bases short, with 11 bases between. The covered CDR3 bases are TGTGCCAGCAGCGTTGACAGACCAAACACA. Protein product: CASSVDRPNT. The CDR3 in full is CASSVDRPNTEVFF.

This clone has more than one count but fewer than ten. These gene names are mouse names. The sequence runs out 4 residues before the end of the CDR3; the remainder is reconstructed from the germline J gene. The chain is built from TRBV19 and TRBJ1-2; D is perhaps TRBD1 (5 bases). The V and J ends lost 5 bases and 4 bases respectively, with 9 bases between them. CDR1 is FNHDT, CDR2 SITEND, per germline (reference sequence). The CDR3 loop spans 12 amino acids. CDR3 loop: CASSGGGSDYTF. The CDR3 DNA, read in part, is TGTGCCAGCAGCGGGGGGGGCTCC.

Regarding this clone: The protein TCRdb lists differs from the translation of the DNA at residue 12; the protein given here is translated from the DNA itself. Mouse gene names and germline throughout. The CDR3 bases that were read are TGCACCTGCAGTGGGGACAGGGGCGATAATTCGCCC. Its translation: CTCSGDRGDNSP. The full CDR3 protein is CTCSGDRGDNSPLYF. The chain links TRBV1 to TRBJ1-6; 10 bases are a match to TRBD1. The read ends 3 residues before the CDR3 terminus; that terminus is restored from the germline J gene. TRBJ1-6 has ORF status, its function being uncertain. This CDR3 contains 15 residues. V lost 4 bases, J lost 5 bases, and 2 bases stayed unmatched. Germline V gene lookup returns CDR1 NSQYPW and CDR2 LRSPGD (reference sequence).

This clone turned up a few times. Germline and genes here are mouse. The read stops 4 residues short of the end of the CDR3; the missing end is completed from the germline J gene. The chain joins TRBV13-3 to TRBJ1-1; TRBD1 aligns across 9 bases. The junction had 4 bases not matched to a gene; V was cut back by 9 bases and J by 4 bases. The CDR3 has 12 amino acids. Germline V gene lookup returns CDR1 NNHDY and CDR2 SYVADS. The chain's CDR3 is CATLQGATEVFF. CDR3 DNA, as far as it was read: TGTGCCACCCTACAGGGGGCCACA.

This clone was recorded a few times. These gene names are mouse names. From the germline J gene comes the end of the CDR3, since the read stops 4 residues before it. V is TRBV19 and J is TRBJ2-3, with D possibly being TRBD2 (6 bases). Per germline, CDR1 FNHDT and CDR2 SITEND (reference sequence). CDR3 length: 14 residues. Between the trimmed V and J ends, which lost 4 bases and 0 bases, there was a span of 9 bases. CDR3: CASSGDSSAETLYF. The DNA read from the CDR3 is TGTGCCAGCAGTGGGGACTCCAGTGCAGAA.

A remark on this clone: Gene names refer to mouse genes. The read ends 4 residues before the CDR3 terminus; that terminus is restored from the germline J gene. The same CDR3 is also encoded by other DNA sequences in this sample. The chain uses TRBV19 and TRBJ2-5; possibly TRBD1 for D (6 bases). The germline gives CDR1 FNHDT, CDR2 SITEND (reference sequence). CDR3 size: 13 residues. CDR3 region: CASSMRGTDTQYF. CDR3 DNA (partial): TGTGCCAGCAGTATGAGGGGGACCGAC.